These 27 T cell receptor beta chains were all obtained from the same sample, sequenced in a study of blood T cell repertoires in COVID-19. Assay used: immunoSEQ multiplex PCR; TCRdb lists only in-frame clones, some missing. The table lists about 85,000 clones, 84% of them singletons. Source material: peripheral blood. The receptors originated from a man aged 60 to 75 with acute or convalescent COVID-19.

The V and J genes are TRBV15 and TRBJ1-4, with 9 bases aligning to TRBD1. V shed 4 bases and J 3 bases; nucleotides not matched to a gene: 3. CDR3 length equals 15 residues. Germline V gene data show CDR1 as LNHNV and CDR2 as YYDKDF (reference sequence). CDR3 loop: CATSNYRGPNEKLFF. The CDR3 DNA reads TGTGCCACCAGCAACTACAGGGGGCCTAATGAAAAACTGTTTTTT.

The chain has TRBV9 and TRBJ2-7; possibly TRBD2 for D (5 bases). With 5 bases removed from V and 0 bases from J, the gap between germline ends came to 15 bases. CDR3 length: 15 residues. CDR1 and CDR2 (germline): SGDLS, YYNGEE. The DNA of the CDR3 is TGTGCCAGCAGGTCACCGAGCGGAAACTCCTACGAGCAGTACTTC. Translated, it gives CASRSPSGNSYEQYF.

DNA for the CDR3: TGTGCCAGCAGTTTAAGGCAGGGGAACCCTTATGGCTACACCTTC. Translating gives CASSLRQGNPYGYTF. V gene TRBV27 combines with J gene TRBJ1-2, with D possibly matching TRBD1 (6 bases). The CDR3 consists of 15 residues. Between the trimmed V and J ends, which lost 2 bases and 5 bases, there was a span of 15 bases. Germline V gives CDR1 MNHEY, CDR2 SMNVEV (reference sequence).

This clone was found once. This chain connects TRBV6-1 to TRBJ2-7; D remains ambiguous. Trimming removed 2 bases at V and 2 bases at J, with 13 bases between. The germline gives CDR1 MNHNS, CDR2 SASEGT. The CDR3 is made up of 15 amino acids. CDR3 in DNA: TGTGCCAGCAGTGAAATTGGGCAGAACACCTACGAGCAGTACTTC. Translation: CASSEIGQNTYEQYF.

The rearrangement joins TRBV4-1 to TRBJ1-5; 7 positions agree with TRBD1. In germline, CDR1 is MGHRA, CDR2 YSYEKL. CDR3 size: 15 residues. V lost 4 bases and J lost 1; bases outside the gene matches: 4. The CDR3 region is CASSLGQVSNQPQHF. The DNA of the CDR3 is TGCGCCAGCAGCCTAGGACAGGTGAGCAATCAGCCCCAGCATTTT.

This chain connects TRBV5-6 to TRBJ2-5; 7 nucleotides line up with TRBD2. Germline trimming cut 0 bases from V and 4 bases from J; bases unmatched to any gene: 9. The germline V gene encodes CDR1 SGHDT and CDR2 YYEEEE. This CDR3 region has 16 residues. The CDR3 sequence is CASSLVGAGRGETQYF. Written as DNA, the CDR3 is TGTGCCAGCAGCTTGGTCGGGGCGGGGAGGGGAGAGACCCAGTACTTC.

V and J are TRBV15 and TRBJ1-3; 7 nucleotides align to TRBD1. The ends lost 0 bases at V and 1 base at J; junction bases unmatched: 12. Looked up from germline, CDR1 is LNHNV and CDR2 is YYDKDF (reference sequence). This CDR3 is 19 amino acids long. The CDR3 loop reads CATSRERQGMQGSGNTIYF. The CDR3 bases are TGTGCCACCAGCAGAGAACGACAGGGAATGCAAGGATCTGGAAACACCATATATTTT.

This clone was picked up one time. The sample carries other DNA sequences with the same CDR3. This CDR3 reads CASSPGLQETQYF. The DNA for the CDR3 is TGTGCCAGCTCACCTGGACTTCAAGAGACCCAGTACTTC. The chain links TRBV18 to TRBJ2-5; tentatively, D is TRBD2 (5 bases). Germline CDR1 KGHSH, CDR2 LQKENI. The CDR3 runs 13 residues. Trimming left V 3 bases short and J 2 bases short, with 7 bases between. The variable domain in full, with the rest retrieved from reference TRBV18 and TRBJ2-5, is NAGVMQNPRHLVRRRGQEARLRCSPMKGHSHVYWYRQLPEEGLKFMVYLQKENIIDESGMPKERFSAEFPKEGPSILRIQQVVRGDSAAYFCASSPGLQETQYFGPGTRLLVL.

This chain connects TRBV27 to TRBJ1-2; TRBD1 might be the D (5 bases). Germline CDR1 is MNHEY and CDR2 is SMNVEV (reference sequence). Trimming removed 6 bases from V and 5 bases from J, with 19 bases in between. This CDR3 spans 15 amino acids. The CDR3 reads CASRGTAVQRYGYTF. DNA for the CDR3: TGTGCCAGCAGGGGGACTGCCGTACAACGGTATGGCTACACCTTC.

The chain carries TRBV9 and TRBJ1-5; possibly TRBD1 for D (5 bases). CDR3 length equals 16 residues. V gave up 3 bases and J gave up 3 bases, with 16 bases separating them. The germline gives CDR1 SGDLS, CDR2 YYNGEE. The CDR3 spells CASSEGGDATNQPQHF. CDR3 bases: TGTGCCAGCAGCGAGGGAGGGGACGCCACCAATCAGCCCCAGCATTTT.

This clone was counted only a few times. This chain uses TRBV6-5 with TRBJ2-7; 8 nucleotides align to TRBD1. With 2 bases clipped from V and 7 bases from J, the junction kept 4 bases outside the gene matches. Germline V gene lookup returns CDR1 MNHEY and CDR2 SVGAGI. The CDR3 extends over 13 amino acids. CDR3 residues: CASSYQGAGEQYF. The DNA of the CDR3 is TGTGCCAGCAGTTACCAGGGGGCGGGAGAGCAGTACTTC.

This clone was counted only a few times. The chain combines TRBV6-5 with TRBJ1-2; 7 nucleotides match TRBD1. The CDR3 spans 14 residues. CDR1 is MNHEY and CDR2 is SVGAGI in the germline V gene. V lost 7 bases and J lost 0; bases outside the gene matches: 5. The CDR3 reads CASTTGASNYGYTF. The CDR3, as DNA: TGTGCCAGCACCACAGGGGCTTCTAACTATGGCTACACCTTC.

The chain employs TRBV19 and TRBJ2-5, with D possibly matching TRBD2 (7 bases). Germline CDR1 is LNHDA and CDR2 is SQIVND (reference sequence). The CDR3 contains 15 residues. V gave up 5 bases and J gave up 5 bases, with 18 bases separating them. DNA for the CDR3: TGTGCCAGTAGTCATGGGGGGGCTGCTGGGGAGACCCAGTACTTC. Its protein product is CASSHGGAAGETQYF.

The CDR3 sequence: CASSETGANSPLHF. Written as DNA, the CDR3 is TGTGCCAGCAGCGAAACAGGGGCTAATTCACCCCTCCACTTT. This chain uses TRBV9 with TRBJ1-6; the match to TRBD1 covers 7 bases. CDR1 is SGDLS and CDR2 is YYNGEE in the germline V gene. The length of the CDR3 is 14 residues. The ends lost 3 bases at V and 6 bases at J; junction bases unmatched: 3.

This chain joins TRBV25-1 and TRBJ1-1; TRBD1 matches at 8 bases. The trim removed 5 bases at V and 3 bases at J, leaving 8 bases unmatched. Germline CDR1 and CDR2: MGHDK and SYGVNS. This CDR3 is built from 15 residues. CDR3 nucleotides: TGTGCCAGCAGTTTAGCCGACAGGGGATACACTGAAGCTTTCTTT. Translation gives CASSLADRGYTEAFF.

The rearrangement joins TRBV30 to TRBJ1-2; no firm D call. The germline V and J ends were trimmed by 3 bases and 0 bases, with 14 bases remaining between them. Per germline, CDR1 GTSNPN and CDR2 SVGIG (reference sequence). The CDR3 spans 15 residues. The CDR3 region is CAWRGLDGANYGYTF. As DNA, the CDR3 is TGTGCCTGGAGGGGTCTCGACGGAGCTAACTATGGCTACACCTTC.

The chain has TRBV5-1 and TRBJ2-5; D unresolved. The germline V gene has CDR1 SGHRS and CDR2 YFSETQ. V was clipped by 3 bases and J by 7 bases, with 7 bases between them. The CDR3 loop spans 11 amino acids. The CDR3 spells CASSSESTQYF. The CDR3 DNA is TGCGCCAGCAGCTCGGAGTCGACCCAGTACTTC.

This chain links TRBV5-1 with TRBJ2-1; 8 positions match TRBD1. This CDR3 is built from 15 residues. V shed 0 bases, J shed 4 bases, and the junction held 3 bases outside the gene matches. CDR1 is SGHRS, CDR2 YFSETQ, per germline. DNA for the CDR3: TGCGCCAGCAGCTTGGAGGGACAGGAGTACAATGAGCAGTTCTTC. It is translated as CASSLEGQEYNEQFF.

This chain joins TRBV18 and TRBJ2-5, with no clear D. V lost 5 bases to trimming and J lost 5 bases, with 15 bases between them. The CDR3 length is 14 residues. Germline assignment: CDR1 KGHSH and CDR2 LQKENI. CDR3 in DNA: TGTGCCAGCTCAAATACTCGACTGTATGAGACCCAGTACTTC. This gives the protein CASSNTRLYETQYF.

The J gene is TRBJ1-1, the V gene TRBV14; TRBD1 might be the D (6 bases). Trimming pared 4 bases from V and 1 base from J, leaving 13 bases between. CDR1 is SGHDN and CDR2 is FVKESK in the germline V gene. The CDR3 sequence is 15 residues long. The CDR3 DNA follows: TGTGCCAGCAGCCGCCTGACAGGTGGGAACACTGAAGCTTTCTTT. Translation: CASSRLTGGNTEAFF. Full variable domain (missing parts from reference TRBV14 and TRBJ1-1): EAGVTQFPSHSVIEKGQTVTLRCDPISGHDNLYWYRRVMGKEIKFLLHFVKESKQDESGMPNNRFLAERTGGTYSTLKVQPAELEDSGVYFCASSRLTGGNTEAFFGQGTRLTVV.

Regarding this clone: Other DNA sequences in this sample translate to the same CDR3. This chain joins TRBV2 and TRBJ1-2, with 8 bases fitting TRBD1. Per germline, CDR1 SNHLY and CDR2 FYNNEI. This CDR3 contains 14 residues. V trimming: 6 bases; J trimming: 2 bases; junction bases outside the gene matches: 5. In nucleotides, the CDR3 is TGTGCCAGCAGCCCTGGACAGGGCAACTATGGCTACACCTTC. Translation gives CASSPGQGNYGYTF.

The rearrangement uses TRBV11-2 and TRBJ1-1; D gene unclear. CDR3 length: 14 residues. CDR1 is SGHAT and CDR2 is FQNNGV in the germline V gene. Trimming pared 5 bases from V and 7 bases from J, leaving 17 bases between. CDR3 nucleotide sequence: TGTGCCAGCAGCCCTCCGAGGCGTACCCTTGAAGCTTTCTTT. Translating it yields CASSPPRRTLEAFF.

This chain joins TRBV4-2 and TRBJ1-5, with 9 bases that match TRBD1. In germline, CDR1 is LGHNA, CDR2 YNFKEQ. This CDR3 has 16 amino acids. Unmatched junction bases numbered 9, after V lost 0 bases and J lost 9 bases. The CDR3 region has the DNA TGTGCCAGCAGCCAAGATCCCGGACAGGGGTCTAGGCCCCAGCATTTT. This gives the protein CASSQDPGQGSRPQHF.

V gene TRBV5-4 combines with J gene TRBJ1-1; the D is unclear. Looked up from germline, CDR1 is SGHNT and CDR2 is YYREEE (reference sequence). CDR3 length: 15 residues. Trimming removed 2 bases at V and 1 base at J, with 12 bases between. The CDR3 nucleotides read TGTGCCAGCAGCTTTGGCTGGGGAGGGAACACTGAAGCTTTCTTT. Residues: CASSFGWGGNTEAFF. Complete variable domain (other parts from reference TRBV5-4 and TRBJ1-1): ETGVTQSPTHLIKTRGQQVTLRCSSQSGHNTVSWYQQALGQGPQFIFQYYREEENGRGNFPPRFSGLQFPNYSSELNVNALELDDSALYLCASSFGWGGNTEAFFGQGTRLTVV.

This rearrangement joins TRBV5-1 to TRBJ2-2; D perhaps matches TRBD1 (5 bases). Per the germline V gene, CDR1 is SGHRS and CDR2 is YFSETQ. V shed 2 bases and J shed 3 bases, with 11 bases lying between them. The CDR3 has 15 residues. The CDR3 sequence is CASSLSGKDTGELFF. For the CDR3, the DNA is TGCGCCAGCAGCTTATCAGGGAAGGACACCGGGGAGCTGTTTTTT.

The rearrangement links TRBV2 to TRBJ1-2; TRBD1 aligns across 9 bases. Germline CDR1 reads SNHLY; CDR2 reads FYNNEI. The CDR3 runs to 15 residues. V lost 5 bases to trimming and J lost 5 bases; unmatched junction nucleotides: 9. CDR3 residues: CASSLGGTGIYGYTF. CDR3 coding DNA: TGTGCCAGCAGTCTTGGCGGGACAGGGATTTATGGCTACACCTTC.

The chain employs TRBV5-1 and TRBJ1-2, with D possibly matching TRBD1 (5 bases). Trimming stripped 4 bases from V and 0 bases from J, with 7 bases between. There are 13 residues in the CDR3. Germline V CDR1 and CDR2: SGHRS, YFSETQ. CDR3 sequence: CASSPTANYGYTF. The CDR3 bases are TGCGCCAGCAGCCCGACAGCTAACTATGGCTACACCTTC.